The rows below give T cell receptor beta chains drawn from one sample of a study of vaccination and CD4 T cells after COVID-19. Antigens for these TCRs are unknown. TCRdb re-called the PCR reads through MiXCR, storing one row per CDR3 protein. The table lists approximately 23,000 distinct CDR3 sequences, approximately 50% of them singletons. The source material was CD4+ T cells from blood, cultured in vitro, sampled before SARS-CoV-2 vaccination. All receptors derive from a human donor who received a COVID-19 vaccine. CDR3s include the opening cysteine and the closing phenylalanine or tryptophan. D genes are given only for firm matches. Not all rows give a size; the values are once, few, many and, for expanded clones, a class.

d_gene | abundance | j_gene | v_gene | CDR3aa | CDR3nt
. | few | TRBJ1-2 | TRBV6-1 | CASTRRGGLDYTF | TGTGCCAGCACCCGACGAGGGGGTTTGGACTACACCTTC
. | few | TRBJ2-5 | TRBV7-2 | CASSLGGGSEETQYF | TGTGCCAGCAGCTTAGGAGGTGGGTCCGAAGAGACCCAGTACTTC
. | . | TRBJ1-3 | TRBV2 | CASSDTHSGNTIYF | TGTGCCAGCAGTGATACCCACTCTGGAAACACCATATATTTT
. | few | TRBJ1-1 | TRBV7-8 | CASSDRNTEAFF | TGTGCCAGCAGCGACAGAAATACTGAAGCTTTCTTT
. | few | TRBJ1-1 | TRBV14 | CASSPQGFEAFF | TGTGCCAGCAGCCCCCAGGGGTTTGAAGCTTTCTTT
. | . | TRBJ1-2 | TRBV6-1 | CASGQFYYDYSF | TGTGCCAGTGGACAGTTTTACTATGACTACTCCTTC
. | . | TRBJ1-5 | TRBV6-1 | CASRGGGNQPQHF | TGTGCCAGCAGGGGAGGGGGCAATCAGCCCCAGCATTTT
. | . | TRBJ1-1 | TRBV5-1 | CASSLLAQGSERENTEAFF | TGCGCCAGCAGCTTGTTAGCTCAGGGGTCCGAGCGCGAGAACACTGAAGCTTTCTTT
. | few | TRBJ1-2 | TRBV6-1 | CASRFRRDSNYGYTF | TGTGCCAGCAGATTCCGTCGGGACTCTAACTATGGCTACACCTTC
. | . | TRBJ2-6 | TRBV4-2 | CASSQDNTAPSGANVLTF | TGTGCCAGCAGCCAAGATAATACAGCCCCGAGTGGGGCCAACGTCCTGACTTTC
. | . | TRBJ2-3 | TRBV7-2 | CASSQRRSGAEDTQYF | TGTGCCAGCAGTCAGAGGCGCTCAGGGGCCGAGGATACGCAGTATTTT
. | few | TRBJ2-1 | TRBV2 | CASGGAGHNEQFF | TGTGCCAGCGGAGGGGCGGGTCACAATGAGCAGTTCTTC
. | . | TRBJ2-2 | TRBV12-3/TRBV12-4 | CASVRVVGTGELFF | TGTGCCAGCGTCCGGGTTGTGGGCACCGGGGAGCTGTTTTTT
. | . | TRBJ1-2 | TRBV6-1 | CASRESGGAGYTF | TGTGCCAGCAGAGAATCGGGGGGCGCGGGCTACACCTTC
TRBD2 | few | TRBJ2-7 | TRBV6-1 | CASTKSGGADFYEQYF | TGTGCCAGCACCAAAAGCGGGGGGGCCGACTTCTACGAGCAGTACTTC
. | . | TRBJ1-1 | TRBV5-1 | CASSVDSLNTEAFF | TGCGCCAGCAGCGTTGACAGTTTGAACACTGAAGCTTTCTTT
TRBD2 | few | TRBJ2-3 | TRBV19 | CASSMTSGSTDTQYF | TGTGCCAGTAGTATGACTAGCGGGAGCACAGATACGCAGTATTTT
. | . | TRBJ1-5 | TRBV4-2 | CASSQDGPGITYQPQHF | TGTGCCAGCAGCCAAGATGGCCCGGGGATTACTTATCAGCCCCAGCATTTT
TRBD1 | few | TRBJ1-2 | TRBV6-1 | CASSLTGVGGYTF | TGTGCCAGCTCATTAACAGGGGTTGGTGGCTACACCTTC
. | . | TRBJ1-1 | TRBV2 | CASKTRQNSEAFF | TGTGCCAGCAAAACAAGGCAGAACTCTGAAGCTTTCTTT
. | . | TRBJ1-1 | TRBV5-1 | CASSFGGRLNTEAFF | TGCGCCAGCAGCTTTGGTGGACGGTTGAACACTGAAGCTTTCTTT
. | few | TRBJ1-2 | TRBV7-2 | CASSLVLGRAGYTF | TGTGCCAGCAGCTTAGTCCTGGGCAGGGCTGGCTACACCTTC
. | . | TRBJ1-2 | TRBV11-3 | CASSSRNRANYGYTF | TGTGCCAGCAGCTCCCGGAACCGCGCTAACTATGGCTACACCTTC
TRBD2 | few | TRBJ2-2 | TRBV6-1 | CASSELGLNTGELFF | TGTGCCAGCAGTGAATTGGGACTAAACACCGGGGAGCTGTTTTTT
. | few | TRBJ1-2 | TRBV20-1 | CSAPDSNYGYTF | TGCAGTGCCCCGGACAGCAACTATGGCTACACCTTC
. | . | TRBJ1-6 | TRBV5-1 | CASSWDTNNSPLHF | TGCGCCAGCAGCTGGGACACCAATAATTCACCCCTCCACTTT
. | . | TRBJ1-6 | TRBV5-3 | CASSLERGNSPLHF | TGTGCCAGCAGCTTGGAAAGGGGGAACTCACCCCTCCACTTT
TRBD1 | . | TRBJ1-2 | TRBV12-3/TRBV12-4 | CASSLQGAYYGYTF | TGTGCCAGCAGTCTCCAGGGGGCCTACTATGGCTACACCTTC
TRBD2 | . | TRBJ2-3 | TRBV7-3 | CASSLGRGPGHTQYF | TGTGCCAGCAGCCTGGGGAGGGGCCCCGGACATACGCAGTATTTT
. | . | TRBJ1-4 | TRBV10-3 | CAISQMPGTNEKLFF | TGTGCCATCAGCCAGATGCCAGGGACTAATGAAAAACTGTTTTTT
. | . | TRBJ1-3 | TRBV30 | CAWSVIRHSGNTIYF | TGTGCCTGGAGTGTAATCAGGCACTCTGGAAACACCATATATTTT
TRBD1 | . | TRBJ1-3 | TRBV10-3 | CAIGRQGTNTIYF | TGTGCCATCGGCAGACAGGGGACAAACACCATATATTTT